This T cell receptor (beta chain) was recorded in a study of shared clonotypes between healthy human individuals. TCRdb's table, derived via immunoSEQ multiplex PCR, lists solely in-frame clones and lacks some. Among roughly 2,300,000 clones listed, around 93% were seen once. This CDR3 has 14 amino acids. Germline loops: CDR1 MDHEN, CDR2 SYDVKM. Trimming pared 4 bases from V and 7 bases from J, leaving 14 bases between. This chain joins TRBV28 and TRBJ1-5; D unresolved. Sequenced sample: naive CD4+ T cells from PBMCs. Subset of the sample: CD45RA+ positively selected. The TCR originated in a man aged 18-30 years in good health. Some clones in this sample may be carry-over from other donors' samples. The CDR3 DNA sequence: TGTGCCAGCAGTTCATCCTCGGGAAACCAGCCCCAGCATTTT. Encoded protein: CASSSSSGNQPQHF.